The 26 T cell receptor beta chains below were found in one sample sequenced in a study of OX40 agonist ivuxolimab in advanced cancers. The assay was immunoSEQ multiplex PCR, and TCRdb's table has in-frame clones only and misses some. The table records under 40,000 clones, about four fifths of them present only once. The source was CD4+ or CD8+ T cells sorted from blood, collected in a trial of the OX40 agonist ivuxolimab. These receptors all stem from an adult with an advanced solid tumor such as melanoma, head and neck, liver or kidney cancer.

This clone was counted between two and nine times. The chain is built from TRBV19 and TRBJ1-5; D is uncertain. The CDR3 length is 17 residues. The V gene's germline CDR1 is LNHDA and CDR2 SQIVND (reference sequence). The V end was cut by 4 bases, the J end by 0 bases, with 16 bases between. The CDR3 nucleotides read TGTGCCAGTAGTAGTGGCCACTTAGGATATAGCAATCAGCCCCAGCATTTT. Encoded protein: CASSSGHLGYSNQPQHF.

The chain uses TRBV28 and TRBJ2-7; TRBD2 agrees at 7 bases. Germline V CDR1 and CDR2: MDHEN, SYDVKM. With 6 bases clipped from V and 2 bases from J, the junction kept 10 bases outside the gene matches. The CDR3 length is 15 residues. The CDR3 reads CASSRGGSLTYEQYF. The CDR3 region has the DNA TGTGCCAGCAGCCGTGGCGGGAGTCTAACCTACGAGCAGTACTTC.

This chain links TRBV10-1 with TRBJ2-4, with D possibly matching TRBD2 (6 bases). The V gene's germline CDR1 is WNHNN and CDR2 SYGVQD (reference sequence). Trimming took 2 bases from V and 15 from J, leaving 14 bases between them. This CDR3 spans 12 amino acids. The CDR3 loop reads CASSEGVAGLYF. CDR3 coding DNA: TGCGCCAGCAGTGAGGGGGTTGCGGGACTGTACTTC.

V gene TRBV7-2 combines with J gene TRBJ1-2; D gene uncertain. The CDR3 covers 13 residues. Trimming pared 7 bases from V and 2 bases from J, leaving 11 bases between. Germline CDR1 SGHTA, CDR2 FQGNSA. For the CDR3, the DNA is TGTGCCAGCACCGATTTAGGGAACTATGGCTACACCTTC. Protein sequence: CASTDLGNYGYTF.

In DNA form, the CDR3 reads TGTGCCAGCAGCTTAGGCCGGGACCGCCAAGCTTTCTTT. Protein product: CASSLGRDRQAFF. This rearrangement joins TRBV7-2 to TRBJ1-1; maybe TRBD1 (5 bases). CDR1 is SGHTA, CDR2 FQGNSA, per germline. The V gene lost 1 base and the J gene lost 9 bases, with 12 bases spanning the gap. The CDR3 totals 13 residues. The entire variable domain, with the rest obtained from reference TRBV7-2 and TRBJ1-1, is as follows: GAGVSQSPSNKVTEKGKDVELRCDPISGHTALYWYRQSLGQGLEFLIYFQGNSAPDKSGLPSDRFSAERTGGSVSTLTIQRTQQEDSAVYLCASSLGRDRQAFFGQGTRLTVV.

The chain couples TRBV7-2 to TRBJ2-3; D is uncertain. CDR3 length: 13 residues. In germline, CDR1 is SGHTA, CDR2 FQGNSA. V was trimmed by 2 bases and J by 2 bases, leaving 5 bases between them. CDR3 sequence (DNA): TGTGCCAGCAGCTTATACGCCACAGATACGCAGTATTTT. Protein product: CASSLYATDTQYF.

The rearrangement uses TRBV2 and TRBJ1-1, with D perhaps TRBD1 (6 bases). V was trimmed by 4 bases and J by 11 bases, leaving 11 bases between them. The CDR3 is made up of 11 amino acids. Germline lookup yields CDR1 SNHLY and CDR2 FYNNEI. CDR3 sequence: CASSVGGHAFF. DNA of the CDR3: TGTGCCAGCAGTGTTGGGGGGCACGCTTTCTTT.

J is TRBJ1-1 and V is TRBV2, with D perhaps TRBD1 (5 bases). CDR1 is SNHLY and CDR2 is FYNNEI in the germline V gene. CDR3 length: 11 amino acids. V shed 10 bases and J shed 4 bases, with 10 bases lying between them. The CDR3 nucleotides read TGTGCCATACGGGGGGGCACTGAAGCTTTCTTT. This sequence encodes CAIRGGTEAFF.

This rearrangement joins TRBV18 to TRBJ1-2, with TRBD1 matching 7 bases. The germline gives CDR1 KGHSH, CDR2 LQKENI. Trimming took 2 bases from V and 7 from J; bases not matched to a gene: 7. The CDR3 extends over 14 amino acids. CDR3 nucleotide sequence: TGTGCCAGCTCACCAGCCCCTACAGGGGCTGGCTACACCTTC. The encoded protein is CASSPAPTGAGYTF.

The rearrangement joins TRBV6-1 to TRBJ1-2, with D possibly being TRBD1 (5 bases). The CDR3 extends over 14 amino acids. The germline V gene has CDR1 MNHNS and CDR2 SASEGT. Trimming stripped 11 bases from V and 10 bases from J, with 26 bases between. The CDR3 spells CAVVGGSTMVDYTF. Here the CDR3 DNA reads TGTGCCGTCGTCGGGGGGAGTACCATGGTCGACTACACCTTC.

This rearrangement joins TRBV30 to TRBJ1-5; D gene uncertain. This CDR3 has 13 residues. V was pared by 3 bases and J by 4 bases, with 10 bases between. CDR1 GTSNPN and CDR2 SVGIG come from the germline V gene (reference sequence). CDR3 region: CAWRPQNNQPQHF. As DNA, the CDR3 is TGTGCCTGGAGGCCGCAGAATAATCAGCCCCAGCATTTT.

The CDR3 sequence: CASSLGGASQYF. CDR3 nucleotide sequence: TGTGCCAGCAGCCTCGGAGGTGCTTCGCAGTATTTT. V usage is TRBV13 and J usage is TRBJ2-3; TRBD2 is a possible D gene (5 bases). Germline V gene data show CDR1 as PRHDT and CDR2 as FYEKMQ (reference sequence). Trimming pared 5 bases from V and 10 bases from J, leaving 13 bases between. The CDR3 runs to 12 residues.

The DNA of the CDR3 is TGTGCCAGCAGCAAAGACAGGGCGAACAATGAGCAGTTCTTC. Translation gives CASSKDRANNEQFF. V is TRBV27 and J is TRBJ2-1; 7 bases fit TRBD1. Trimming at V came to 6 bases and at J to 5 bases, leaving 7 bases not matched to a gene. The length of the CDR3 is 14 residues. Germline V lookup: CDR1 MNHEY, CDR2 SMNVEV (reference sequence).

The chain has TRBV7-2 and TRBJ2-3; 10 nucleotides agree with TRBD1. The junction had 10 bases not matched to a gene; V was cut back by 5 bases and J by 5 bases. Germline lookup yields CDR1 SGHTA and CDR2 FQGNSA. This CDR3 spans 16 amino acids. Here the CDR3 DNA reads TGTGCCAGCAGCAATCTTCCGGGACAGGGGATAGATACGCAGTATTTT. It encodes CASSNLPGQGIDTQYF.

The CDR3 region has the DNA TGTGCCATCAGTGAGTCGTACTCCTTCTACGAGCAGTACTTC. It yields the protein CAISESYSFYEQYF. The chain combines TRBV10-3 with TRBJ2-7; D gene unclear. The V end was cut by 0 bases, the J end by 3 bases, with 9 bases between. There are 14 residues in the CDR3. Germline-derived CDR1 and CDR2 are ENHRY and SYGVKD.

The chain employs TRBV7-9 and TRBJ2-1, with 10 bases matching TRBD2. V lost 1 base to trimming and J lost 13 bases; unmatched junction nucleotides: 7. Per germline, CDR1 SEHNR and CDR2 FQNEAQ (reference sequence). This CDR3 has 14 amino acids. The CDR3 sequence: CASSLVSGTSVQFF. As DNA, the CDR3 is TGTGCCAGCAGCTTAGTGAGCGGGACTAGCGTACAGTTCTTC.

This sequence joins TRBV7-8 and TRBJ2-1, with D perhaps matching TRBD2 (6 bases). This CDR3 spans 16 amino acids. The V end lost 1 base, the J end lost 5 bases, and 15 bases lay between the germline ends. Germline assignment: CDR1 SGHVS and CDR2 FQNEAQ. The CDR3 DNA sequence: TGTGCCAGCAGCTTAGGGGCGGGGCAAGTCCACAATGAGCAGTTCTTC. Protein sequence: CASSLGAGQVHNEQFF.

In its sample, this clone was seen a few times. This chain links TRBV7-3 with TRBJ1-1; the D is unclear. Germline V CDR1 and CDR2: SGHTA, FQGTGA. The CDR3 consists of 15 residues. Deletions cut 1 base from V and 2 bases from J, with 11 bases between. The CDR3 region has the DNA TGTGCCAGCAGCTTAAATCCGGGGAGTAACACTGAAGCTTTCTTT. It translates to CASSLNPGSNTEAFF.

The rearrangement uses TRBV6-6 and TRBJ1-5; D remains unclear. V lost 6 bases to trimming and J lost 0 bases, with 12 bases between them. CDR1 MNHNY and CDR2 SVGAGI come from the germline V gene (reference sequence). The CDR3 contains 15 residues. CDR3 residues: CASRPSVNSNQPQHF. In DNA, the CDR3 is TGTGCCAGCAGACCCTCCGTCAATAGCAATCAGCCCCAGCATTTT.

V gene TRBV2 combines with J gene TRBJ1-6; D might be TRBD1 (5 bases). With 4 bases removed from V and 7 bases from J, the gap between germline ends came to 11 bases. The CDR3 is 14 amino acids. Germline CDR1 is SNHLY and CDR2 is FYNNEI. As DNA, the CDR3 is TGTGCCAGCAGTGTGGGGCAGCCGAATTCACCCCTCCACTTT. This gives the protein CASSVGQPNSPLHF.

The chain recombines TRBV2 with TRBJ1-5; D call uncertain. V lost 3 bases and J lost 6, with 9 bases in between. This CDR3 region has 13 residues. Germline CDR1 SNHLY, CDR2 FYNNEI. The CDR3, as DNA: TGTGCCAGCAGTGAGCAGGAAATTCAGCCCCAGCATTTT. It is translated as CASSEQEIQPQHF.

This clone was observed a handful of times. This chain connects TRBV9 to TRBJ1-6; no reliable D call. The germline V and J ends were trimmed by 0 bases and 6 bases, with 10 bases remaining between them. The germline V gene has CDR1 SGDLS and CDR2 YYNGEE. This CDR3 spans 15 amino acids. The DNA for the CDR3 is TGTGCCAGCAGCGTAGGGGGTTTAGGTAATTCACCCCTCCACTTT. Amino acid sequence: CASSVGGLGNSPLHF.

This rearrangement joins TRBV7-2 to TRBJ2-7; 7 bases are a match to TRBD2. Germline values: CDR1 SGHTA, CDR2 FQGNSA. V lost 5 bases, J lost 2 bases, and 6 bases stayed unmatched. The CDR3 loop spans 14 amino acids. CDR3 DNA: TGTGCCAGCAGCCTAGGACTAGTTCCCTACGAGCAGTACTTC. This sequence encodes CASSLGLVPYEQYF.

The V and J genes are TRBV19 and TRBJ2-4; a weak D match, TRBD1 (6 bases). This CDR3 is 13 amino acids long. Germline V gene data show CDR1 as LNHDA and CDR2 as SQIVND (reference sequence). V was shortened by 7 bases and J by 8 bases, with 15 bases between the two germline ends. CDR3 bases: TGTGCCAGTACCCCGACAGGATGGGACATTCAGTACTTC. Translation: CASTPTGWDIQYF. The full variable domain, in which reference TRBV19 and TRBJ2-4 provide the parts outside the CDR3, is DGGITQSPKYLFRKEGQNVTLSCEQNLNHDAMYWYRQDPGQGLRLIYYSQIVNDFQKGDIAEGYSVSREKKESFPLTVTSAQKNPTAFYLCASTPTGWDIQYFGAGTRLSVL.

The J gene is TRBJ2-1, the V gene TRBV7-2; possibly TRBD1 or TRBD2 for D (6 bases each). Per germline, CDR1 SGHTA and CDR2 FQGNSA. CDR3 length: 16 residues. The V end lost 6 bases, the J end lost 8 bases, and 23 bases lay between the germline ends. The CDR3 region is CASRSFGGATEDEQFF. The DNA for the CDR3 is TGTGCCAGCAGGTCTTTCGGGGGCGCGACAGAGGATGAGCAGTTCTTC.

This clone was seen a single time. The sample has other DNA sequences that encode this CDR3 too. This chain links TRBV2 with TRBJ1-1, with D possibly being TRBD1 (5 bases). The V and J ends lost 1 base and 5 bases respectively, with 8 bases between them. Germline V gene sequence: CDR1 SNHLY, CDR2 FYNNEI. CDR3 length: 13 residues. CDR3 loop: CASSEGPGTEAFF. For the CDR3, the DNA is TGTGCCAGCAGTGAAGGCCCAGGGACTGAAGCTTTCTTT.